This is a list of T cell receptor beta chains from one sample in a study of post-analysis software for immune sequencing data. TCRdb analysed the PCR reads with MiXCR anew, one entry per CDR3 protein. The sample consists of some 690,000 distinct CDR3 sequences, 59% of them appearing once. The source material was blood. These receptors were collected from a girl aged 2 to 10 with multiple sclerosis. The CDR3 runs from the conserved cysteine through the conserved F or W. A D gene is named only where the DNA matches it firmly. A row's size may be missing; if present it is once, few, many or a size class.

CDR3nt: TGCAGCGTTGGTAATACGAACACTGAAGCTTTCTTT; CDR3aa: CSVGNTNTEAFF; j_gene: TRBJ1-1; abundance: few; d_gene: .; v_gene: TRBV29-1
CDR3nt: TGTGCCAGCAGGCCTACTAGCGGGGGGGAGACCCAGTACTTC; CDR3aa: CASRPTSGGETQYF; j_gene: TRBJ2-5; abundance: once; d_gene: TRBD2; v_gene: TRBV12-3/TRBV12-4
CDR3nt: TGTGCCAGCAGGACGACAGGGGACAATCAGCCCCAGCATTTT; CDR3aa: CASRTTGDNQPQHF; j_gene: TRBJ1-5; abundance: .; d_gene: TRBD1; v_gene: TRBV12-3/TRBV12-4
CDR3nt: TGTGCCAGCAGTGACAGGGCGTCTGACTATGGCTACACCTTC; CDR3aa: CASSDRASDYGYTF; j_gene: TRBJ1-2; abundance: few; d_gene: TRBD1; v_gene: TRBV12-3/TRBV12-4
CDR3nt: TGTGCCAGCAGCCCGGGACAGGAGCACTATGGCTACACCTTC; CDR3aa: CASSPGQEHYGYTF; j_gene: TRBJ1-2; abundance: .; d_gene: TRBD1; v_gene: TRBV7-2
CDR3nt: TGTGCCAGCTACGGGGGGTACACTGAAGCTTTCTTT; CDR3aa: CASYGGYTEAFF; j_gene: TRBJ1-1; abundance: .; d_gene: .; v_gene: TRBV25-1
CDR3nt: TGTGCCAGCACCTATGCAAAGGACAATGAGCAGTTCTTC; CDR3aa: CASTYAKDNEQFF; j_gene: TRBJ2-1; abundance: .; d_gene: .; v_gene: TRBV6-5
CDR3nt: TGTGCCAGTACCGTGGACAGGGACACAGATACGCAGTATTTT; CDR3aa: CASTVDRDTDTQYF; j_gene: TRBJ2-3; abundance: .; d_gene: TRBD1; v_gene: TRBV19
CDR3nt: TGTGCCAGCAGTGAATCCAATAGGGGACTCCTCTACGAGCAGTACTTC; CDR3aa: CASSESNRGLLYEQYF; j_gene: TRBJ2-7; abundance: once; d_gene: .; v_gene: TRBV25-1
CDR3nt: TGTGCCAGCAGCCACGGGACAGTAAAAAACTATGGCTACACCTTC; CDR3aa: CASSHGTVKNYGYTF; j_gene: TRBJ1-2; abundance: .; d_gene: TRBD1; v_gene: TRBV7-9
CDR3nt: TGTGCCAGCGGCCGGCCGGGGGCTTGGAATGAGCAGTTCTTC; CDR3aa: CASGRPGAWNEQFF; j_gene: TRBJ2-1; abundance: .; d_gene: .; v_gene: TRBV6-6
CDR3nt: TGTGCCAGCAGCTTAGGAGGGGGCAGGAACACTGAAGCTTTCTTT; CDR3aa: CASSLGGGRNTEAFF; j_gene: TRBJ1-1; abundance: .; d_gene: TRBD1; v_gene: TRBV7-9